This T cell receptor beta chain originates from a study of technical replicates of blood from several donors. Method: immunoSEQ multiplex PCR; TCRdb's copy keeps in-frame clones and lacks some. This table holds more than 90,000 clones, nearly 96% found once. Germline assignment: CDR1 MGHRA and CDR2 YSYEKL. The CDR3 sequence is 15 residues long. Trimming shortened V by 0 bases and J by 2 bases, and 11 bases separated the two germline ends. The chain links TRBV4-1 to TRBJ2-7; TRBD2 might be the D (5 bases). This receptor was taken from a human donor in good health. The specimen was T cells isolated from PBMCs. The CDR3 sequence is CASSQEDLRTYEQYF. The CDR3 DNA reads TGCGCCAGCAGCCAAGAGGACTTAAGGACCTACGAGCAGTACTTC.